The T cell receptor (beta chain) described here comes from a study of blood T cells in healthy people across ages. Deletions cut 2 bases from V and 3 bases from J, with 9 bases between. CDR1 SGHTA and CDR2 FQGNSA come from the germline V gene. CDR3 length equals 14 residues. For the second PCR, which ran for roughly 7 to 11 cycles, a sample-barcoded 5' primer and a J-beta primer mix were used. TCRdb passed the 5' RACE reads through MiXCR, listing each CDR3 protein once. The sample records approximately 1.5 million distinct CDR3 sequences, roughly 43% being singletons. This sequence was found in a woman aged 18-29 years in good health. The J gene is TRBJ2-3, the V gene TRBV7-2; D is ambiguous. Sequenced sample: blood. CDR3 sequence (DNA): TGTGCCAGCAGCTTAAGAGTCGTGACAGATACGCAGTATTTT. Translating gives CASSLRVVTDTQYF.